The sequence of this T cell receptor (beta chain) was determined in a study of tumor-infiltrating lymphocytes in primary liver carcinoma (dated by TCRdb to 2017 to 2019). With regard to the full study: Between November 2015 and March 2016, roughly five patients in China with histopathologically diagnosed primary liver carcinoma had their tumors surgically resected. Of the five patients, three men and two women aged 30 to 69 years, four had hepatocellular carcinoma and one had combined HCC and intrahepatic cholangiocarcinoma. The five patients had tumors of stage T1-T3 N0M0, with maximum diameters ranging from roughly 4.2 to 10 cm. Roughly 3.5 to 7.5 million productive TCRbeta reads were obtained per sample, and no significant difference in read depth was found between tissue types. The study combined TCRbeta repertoire sequencing, expression microarrays and whole-exome sequencing across five regions of each liver tumor, with adjacent normal tissue and blood. TCRbeta repertoire sequencing covered 35 specimens from 5 patients: 25 or so tumor regions, 5 adjacent noncancerous liver tissues and 5 peripheral blood samples. Reproducibility between technical replicate repertoires was high, with correlation coefficients above 0.98 and mean shared-clone rates approximately 0.9. The full study reports these points: Because the samples were bulk and unsorted, CD4+ and CD8+ T cell repertoires could not be compared. A significantly larger repertoire fraction was made up by the top 250 clones in tumors than in blood (p = 0.039). Repertoire overlap was found to be higher between tumor regions (mean around 35%) than between tumor-adjacent (roughly 17%) or tumor-blood (around 14%) pairs, consistent with antigen-driven expansion. Only 4 or 5 patients were included in the study, and the authors note that the findings should be validated in a larger study. Because sequencing covered only the TCR beta chain and unpaired alpha chains were not captured, true repertoire diversity is likely underestimated.

Trimming at the junction amounts to 3 bases on V and 4 bases on J, and the germline ends lie 10 bases apart. The CDR3 starts with the cysteine, ends with the phenylalanine, and has 13 residues. Here the CDR3 DNA is all that survives: 39 bases in frame from base 1. Per the germline V gene (reference sequence), SEHNR is the CDR1 and FQNEAQ is the CDR2. Blood RNA was extracted from unsorted whole blood using TRIzol reagent, and germline DNA was obtained with the DNeasy Blood & Tissue kit. Chronic HBV infection was present in the patients, and the patients were treatment-naive at sampling. Around 4 milliliters of peripheral blood were collected into K2EDTA tubes before surgery. Turning to this clonotype: It has no known antigen specificity. Base qualities are not at hand, and no much larger clone is one base apart.

Using a constant-region primer and ProtoScript II reverse transcriptase, TCRbeta-specific cDNA was reverse-transcribed from about 460 ng total RNA. TCRbeta libraries were built with three nested multiplex PCR rounds, a slightly modified ARM-PCR procedure. Each of the first two PCR rounds ran for about 10 cycles and used multiplex TRBV1-TRBV30 forward primers together with a Cbeta reverse primer. Sample barcodes and Illumina adapters were added in a final 25-cycle PCR with Deep VentR polymerase. Amplicons of 200-500 bp were gel-purified with a QIAquick gel extraction kit before sequencing. TCRbeta amplicons were sequenced on an Illumina HiSeq 2500 with 250-bp paired-end reads. The authors' analysis ran thus. Reads were quality-trimmed with Trimmomatic v0.33, and paired reads were merged with FLASH v1.2.11 to recover full CDR3 sequences. MiGEC v1.2.1b assigned V, D and J germline segments to the rearranged TCRbeta sequences. VDJtools v1.0.0 computed clonotype statistics and Shannon-Wiener diversity indices. Except for diversity analysis, only the 250 most abundant clonotypes of each sample were used in subsequent analyses to reduce sampling bias. TCRdb reran the public reads through fastp at Q25 and MiXCR, keeping productive beta chains. CDR3 protein sequences are deduplicated, and each keeps its most common genes and DNA. TCRdb's processing, not the study's, gives the V and J calls here. The sample yields about 320,000 distinct CDR3 sequences; approximately 60% were counted once. The top ten constitute about 8.4% of the sample.

Recombination connected TRBV7-9 to TRBJ2-7, with TRBD2 tentatively as D gene (5 bases match). This receptor was identified in a man in his forties with primary liver carcinoma and hepatitis B virus infection. Sample: peripheral blood. The bases are TGTGCCAGCAGCTTCCCTACTAGTTACGAGCAGTACTTC. Translated, this is CASSFPTSYEQYF. Reference TRBV7-9 and TRBJ2-7 genes cover what lies past the CDR3, so the full variable domain is DTGVSQNPRHKITKRGQNVTFRCDPISEHNRLYWYRQTLGQGPEFLTYFQNEAQLEKSRLLSDRFSAERPKGSFSTLEIQRTEQGDSAMYLCASSFPTSYEQYFGPGTRLTVT.